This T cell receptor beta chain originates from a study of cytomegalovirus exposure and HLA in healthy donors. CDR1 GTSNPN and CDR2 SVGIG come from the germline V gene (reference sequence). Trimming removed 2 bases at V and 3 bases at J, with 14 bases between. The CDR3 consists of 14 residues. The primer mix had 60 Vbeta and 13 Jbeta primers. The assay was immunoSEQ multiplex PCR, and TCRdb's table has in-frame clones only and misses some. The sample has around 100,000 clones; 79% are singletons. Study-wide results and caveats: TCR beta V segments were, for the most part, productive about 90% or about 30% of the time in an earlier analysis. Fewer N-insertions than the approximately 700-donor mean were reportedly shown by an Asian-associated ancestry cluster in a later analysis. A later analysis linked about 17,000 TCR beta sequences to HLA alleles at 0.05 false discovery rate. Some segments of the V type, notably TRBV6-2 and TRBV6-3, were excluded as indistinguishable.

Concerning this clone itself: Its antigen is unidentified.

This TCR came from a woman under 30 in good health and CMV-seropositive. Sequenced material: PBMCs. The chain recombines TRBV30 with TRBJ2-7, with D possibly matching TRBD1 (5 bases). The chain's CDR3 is CAWSPLARDYEQYF. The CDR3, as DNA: TGTGCCTGGAGTCCCCTGGCCAGGGACTACGAGCAGTACTTC.